This T cell receptor (beta chain) was captured by sequencing in a study of molecular identifiers for immune sequencing clone quantification. With regard to this clonotype: Antigen specificity is unknown. A single base separates this from a much larger clone, so it may be a read error. Without the conserved terminal phenylalanine or tryptophan, this CDR3 likely stems from a read error.

Study observations and caveats: Clonotypes topping 20 RNA copies carried over 99% of effector molecules but under 1% of naive ones.

TCRdb called the PCR reads again in MiXCR, with one record for every CDR3 protein. This table holds fewer than 100,000 distinct CDR3 sequences, about 21% found once. Germline V lookup: CDR1 MNHEY, CDR2 SVGAGI. The CDR3 consists of 16 residues. V lost 4 bases and J lost 8; bases outside the gene matches: 10. The sample comprised naive CD8+ T cells from blood, with Jurkat cell RNA spiked in. Documented subset: FACS-sorted CD8+CD4-CCR7+CD45RA+ naive T cells. V is TRBV6-5 and J is TRBJ2-1; TRBD2 matches 11 bases. This TCR derives from a human donor in good health. Some libraries in this study had Jurkat cell RNA spiked in. Here the CDR3 DNA reads TGTGCCAGCAGTTTGAGGCTAGCGGGGGGCCCGGATGAGCAGTTCTAC. Translating it yields CASSLRLAGGPDEQFY.